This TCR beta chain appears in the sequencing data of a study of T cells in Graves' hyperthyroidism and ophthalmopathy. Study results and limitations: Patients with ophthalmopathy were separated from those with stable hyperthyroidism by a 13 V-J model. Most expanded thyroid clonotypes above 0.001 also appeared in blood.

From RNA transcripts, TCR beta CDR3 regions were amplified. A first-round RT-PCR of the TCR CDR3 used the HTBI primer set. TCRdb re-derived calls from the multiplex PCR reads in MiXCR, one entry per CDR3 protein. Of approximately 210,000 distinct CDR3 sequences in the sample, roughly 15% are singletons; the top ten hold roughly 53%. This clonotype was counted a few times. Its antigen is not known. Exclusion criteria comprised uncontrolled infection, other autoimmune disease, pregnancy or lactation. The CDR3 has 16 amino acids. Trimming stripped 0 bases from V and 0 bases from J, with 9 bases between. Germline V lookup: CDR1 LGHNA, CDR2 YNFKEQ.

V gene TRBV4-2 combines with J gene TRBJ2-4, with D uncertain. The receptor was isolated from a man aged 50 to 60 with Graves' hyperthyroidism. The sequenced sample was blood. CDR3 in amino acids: CASSQEFSLAKNIQYF. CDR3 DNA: TGTGCCAGCAGCCAAGAATTCAGCCTAGCCAAAAACATTCAGTACTTC.